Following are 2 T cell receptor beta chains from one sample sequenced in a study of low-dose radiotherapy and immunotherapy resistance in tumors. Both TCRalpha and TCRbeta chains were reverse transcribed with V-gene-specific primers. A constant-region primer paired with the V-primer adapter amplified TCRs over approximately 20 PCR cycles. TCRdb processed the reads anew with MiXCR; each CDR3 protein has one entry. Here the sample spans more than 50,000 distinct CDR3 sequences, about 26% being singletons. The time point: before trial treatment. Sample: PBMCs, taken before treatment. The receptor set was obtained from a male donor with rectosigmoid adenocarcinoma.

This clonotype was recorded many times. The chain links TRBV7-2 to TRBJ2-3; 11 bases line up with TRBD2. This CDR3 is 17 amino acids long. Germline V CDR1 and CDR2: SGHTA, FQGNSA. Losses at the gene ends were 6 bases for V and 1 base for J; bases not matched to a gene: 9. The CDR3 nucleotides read TGTGCCAGCAGGTCACCCCTAGCGGGGGGACGCACAGATACGCAGTATTTT. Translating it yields CASRSPLAGGRTDTQYF.

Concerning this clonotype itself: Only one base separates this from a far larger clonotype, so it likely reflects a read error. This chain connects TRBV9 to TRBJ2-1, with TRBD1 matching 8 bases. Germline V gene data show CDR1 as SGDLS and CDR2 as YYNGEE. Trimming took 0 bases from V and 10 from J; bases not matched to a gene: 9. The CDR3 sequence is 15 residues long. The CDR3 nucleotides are TGTGCCAGCAGCGTAGGAGGGCAGGGGGCCCACGAGCAGTTCTTC. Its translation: CASSVGGQGAHEQFF. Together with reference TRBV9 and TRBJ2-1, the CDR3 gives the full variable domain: DSGVTQTPKHLITATGQRVTLRCSPRSGDLSVYWYQQSLDQGLQFLIQYYNGEERAKGNILERFSAQQFPDLHSELNLSSLELGDSALYFCASSVGGQGAHEQFFGPGTRLTVL.